This passage covers 18 T cell receptor beta chains from one sample sequenced in a study of blood T cell repertoires in COVID-19. Sequencing was performed with immunoSEQ multiplex PCR; in TCRdb, only in-frame clones are kept and a portion is missing. The top ten hold 8% to 10% of the sample, which has about 40,000 clones, 80% to 90% seen once. What was sequenced was peripheral blood. Every receptor here comes from a human donor in a cohort sampled during active COVID-19.

This clone was detected once. CDR3 DNA sequence: TGTGCCAGCAGTTTACGAGCGGGAGGACATACGCAGTATTTT. This sequence encodes CASSLRAGGHTQYF. This sequence joins TRBV28 and TRBJ2-3; TRBD2 matches at 9 bases. With 2 bases clipped from V and 7 bases from J, the junction kept 4 bases outside the gene matches. Germline V lookup: CDR1 MDHEN, CDR2 SYDVKM. This CDR3 has 14 residues.

The chain has TRBV5-1 and TRBJ2-1; TRBD2 matches at 8 bases. The CDR3 loop spans 16 amino acids. Trimming removed 4 bases from V and 3 bases from J; junction bases left unmatched: 9. CDR1 is SGHRS, CDR2 YFSETQ, per germline. The CDR3 DNA reads as TGCGCCAGCAGCCCCCGGACGGGGGGGCTCTACAATGAGCAGTTCTTC. Its translation: CASSPRTGGLYNEQFF.

The V gene is TRBV30, the J gene TRBJ2-2; 7 bases line up with TRBD2. The trim removed 3 bases at V and 0 bases at J, leaving 10 bases unmatched. This CDR3 is 17 amino acids long. Per germline, CDR1 GTSNPN and CDR2 SVGIG (reference sequence). DNA of the CDR3: TGTGCCTGGAGAGCGGACCGAGGACTAGCGAACACCGGGGAGCTGTTTTTT. Residues: CAWRADRGLANTGELFF.

The J gene is TRBJ2-3, the V gene TRBV7-2, with TRBD2 identical over 9 bases. The CDR3 has 16 amino acids. J lost 5 bases, V lost 1 base, and 7 bases had no gene match. The V gene's germline CDR1 is SGHTA and CDR2 FQGNSA. CDR3 residues: CASSLVSRGGRDTQYF. In nucleotides, the CDR3 is TGTGCCAGCAGCTTAGTCTCGCGGGGGGGCCGAGATACGCAGTATTTT.

The J gene is TRBJ1-1, the V gene TRBV5-4; possibly TRBD1 for D (6 bases). This CDR3 is 16 amino acids long. Germline CDR1 reads SGHNT; CDR2 reads YYREEE (reference sequence). V was cut by 3 bases and J by 5 bases, with 20 bases left in between. CDR3 region: CASSSARDTWGTEAFF. The CDR3 nucleotides are TGTGCCAGCAGCTCTGCCCGGGACACCTGGGGGACTGAAGCTTTCTTT.

V and J are TRBV5-6 and TRBJ2-7, with D possibly matching TRBD1 (6 bases). The V gene lost 4 bases and the J gene lost 2 bases, with 13 bases spanning the gap. CDR3 length equals 14 residues. Germline CDR1 SGHDT, CDR2 YYEEEE. The chain's CDR3 is CASSRTVVAYEQYF. CDR3 nucleotide sequence: TGTGCCAGCAGCCGGACAGTGGTTGCCTACGAGCAGTACTTC.

The chain has TRBV10-3 and TRBJ1-2; 11 bases map to TRBD1. The CDR3 loop spans 15 amino acids. Germline V lookup: CDR1 ENHRY, CDR2 SYGVKD. The trim removed 5 bases at V and 7 bases at J, leaving 9 bases unmatched. This CDR3 reads CAISTGQGASRGYTF. CDR3 DNA: TGTGCCATCAGTACCGGACAGGGGGCGAGTCGTGGCTACACCTTC.

The rearrangement joins TRBV19 to TRBJ1-1; D is ambiguous. The CDR3 totals 13 residues. Germline V lookup: CDR1 LNHDA, CDR2 SQIVND (reference sequence). The germline V and J ends were trimmed by 1 base and 8 bases, with 11 bases remaining between them. CDR3 nucleotides: TGTGCCAGTAGTATAGCCCGTGGGGAGGAAGCTTTCTTT. Translated: CASSIARGEEAFF.

The chain is built from TRBV11-2 and TRBJ2-3, with 7 positions matching TRBD1. Germline V gene lookup returns CDR1 SGHAT and CDR2 FQNNGV. The CDR3 has 15 amino acids. The V segment lost 3 bases and the J segment 0 bases; nucleotides outside the gene matches: 3. DNA for the CDR3: TGTGCCAGCAGCTTTACAGGGGTCAGCACAGATACGCAGTATTTT. Its protein product is CASSFTGVSTDTQYF.

Concerning this clone: The final CDR3 position lacks the conserved phenylalanine or tryptophan, pointing to a likely read error. The DNA is left out, because the CDR3 cannot be placed on it with certainty; the CDR3 is given as TCRdb lists it. The rearrangement joins TRBV10-1 to TRBJ1-1; the DNA was not compared with TRBD1, the D call given in the table. CDR1 is WNHNN, CDR2 SYGVQD, per germline (reference sequence). The CDR3 has 10 amino acids, counting both end residues. The CDR3 region is CASSESQGPS.

This clone showed up just a few times. The chain links TRBV2 to TRBJ2-3, with a weak D call TRBD2 (5 bases). CDR1 and CDR2 (germline): SNHLY, FYNNEI. Trimming removed 6 bases at V and 2 bases at J, with 15 bases between. CDR3 length: 15 amino acids. The CDR3 nucleotides read TGTGCCAGCAGACCTAGCCGGGCTGTCACAGATACGCAGTATTTT. As protein: CASRPSRAVTDTQYF.

CDR3 sequence: CASSEVGRGTDTQYF. CDR3 in DNA: TGTGCCAGCAGTGAGGTGGGCAGGGGCACAGATACGCAGTATTTT. The chain joins TRBV6-1 to TRBJ2-3, with D perhaps matching TRBD1 (5 bases). The V gene's germline CDR1 is MNHNS and CDR2 SASEGT. The CDR3 sequence is 15 residues long. With 3 bases removed from V and 1 base from J, the gap between germline ends came to 11 bases.

V gene TRBV3-1 (or the pseudogene TRBV3-2) combines with J gene TRBJ2-5; 9 bases agree with TRBD1. Germline values: CDR1 LGHDT, CDR2 YNNKEL (reference sequence). The CDR3 covers 19 residues. V lost 4 bases and J lost 1; bases outside the gene matches: 16. The CDR3, as DNA: TGTGCCAGCAGCCCCGGGACAGGGTTGGCACGCAAACGCCAAGAGACCCAGTACTTC. Translating it yields CASSPGTGLARKRQETQYF.

The rearrangement links TRBV5-1 to TRBJ2-5; perhaps TRBD2 as D (5 bases). Trimming removed 5 bases from V and 5 bases from J, with 13 bases in between. The CDR3 is 13 residues long. In germline, CDR1 is SGHRS, CDR2 YFSETQ. CDR3 in DNA: TGCGCCAGCAGAGAGCCGACGGGGGAGACCCAGTACTTC. Its translation: CASREPTGETQYF.

The J gene is TRBJ1-2, the V gene TRBV18; TRBD1 matches 8 bases. CDR1 KGHSH and CDR2 LQKENI come from the germline V gene. Unmatched junction bases numbered 11, after V lost 4 bases and J lost 7 bases. CDR3 length: 15 residues. CDR3 bases: TGTGCCAGCTCACGCGGATTCGGACAGGGTCGTGGCTACACCTTC. Amino acid sequence: CASSRGFGQGRGYTF.

This clone showed up just once. The chain has TRBV30 and TRBJ1-2; 7 bases are a match to TRBD1. The CDR3 has 14 residues. V lost 0 bases, J lost 6 bases, and 7 bases stayed unmatched. The germline CDR1 and CDR2 sequences are GTSNPN and SVGIG (reference sequence). CDR3 coding DNA: TGTGCCTGGAGTGTGGGGCGGGACAGCAATGGCTACACCTTC. Residues: CAWSVGRDSNGYTF.

This clone was picked up one time. The DNA for the CDR3 is TGTGCCACCAGTGAGCCTAGCGGGGGGCGGAATGAGCAGTTCTTC. Protein sequence: CATSEPSGGRNEQFF. This rearrangement joins TRBV24-1 to TRBJ2-1; 11 bases align to TRBD2. This CDR3 is 15 amino acids long. V lost 4 bases, J lost 7 bases, and 5 bases stayed unmatched. Germline CDR1 reads KGHDR; CDR2 reads SFDVKD.

This clone was found once. This chain connects TRBV19 to TRBJ1-5; 9 nucleotides align to TRBD1. The CDR3 is made up of 18 amino acids. With 4 bases clipped from V and 6 bases from J, the junction kept 16 bases outside the gene matches. CDR1 is LNHDA and CDR2 is SQIVND in the germline V gene (reference sequence). The CDR3 bases are TGTGCCAGTAGTAGGAGTCGTCTTGGGACAGGGAGGACTCAGCCCCAGCATTTT. Translating gives CASSRSRLGTGRTQPQHF. Complete variable domain (other parts from reference TRBV19 and TRBJ1-5): DGGITQSPKYLFRKEGQNVTLSCEQNLNHDAMYWYRQDPGQGLRLIYYSQIVNDFQKGDIAEGYSVSREKKESFPLTVTSAQKNPTAFYLCASSRSRLGTGRTQPQHFGDGTRLSIL.